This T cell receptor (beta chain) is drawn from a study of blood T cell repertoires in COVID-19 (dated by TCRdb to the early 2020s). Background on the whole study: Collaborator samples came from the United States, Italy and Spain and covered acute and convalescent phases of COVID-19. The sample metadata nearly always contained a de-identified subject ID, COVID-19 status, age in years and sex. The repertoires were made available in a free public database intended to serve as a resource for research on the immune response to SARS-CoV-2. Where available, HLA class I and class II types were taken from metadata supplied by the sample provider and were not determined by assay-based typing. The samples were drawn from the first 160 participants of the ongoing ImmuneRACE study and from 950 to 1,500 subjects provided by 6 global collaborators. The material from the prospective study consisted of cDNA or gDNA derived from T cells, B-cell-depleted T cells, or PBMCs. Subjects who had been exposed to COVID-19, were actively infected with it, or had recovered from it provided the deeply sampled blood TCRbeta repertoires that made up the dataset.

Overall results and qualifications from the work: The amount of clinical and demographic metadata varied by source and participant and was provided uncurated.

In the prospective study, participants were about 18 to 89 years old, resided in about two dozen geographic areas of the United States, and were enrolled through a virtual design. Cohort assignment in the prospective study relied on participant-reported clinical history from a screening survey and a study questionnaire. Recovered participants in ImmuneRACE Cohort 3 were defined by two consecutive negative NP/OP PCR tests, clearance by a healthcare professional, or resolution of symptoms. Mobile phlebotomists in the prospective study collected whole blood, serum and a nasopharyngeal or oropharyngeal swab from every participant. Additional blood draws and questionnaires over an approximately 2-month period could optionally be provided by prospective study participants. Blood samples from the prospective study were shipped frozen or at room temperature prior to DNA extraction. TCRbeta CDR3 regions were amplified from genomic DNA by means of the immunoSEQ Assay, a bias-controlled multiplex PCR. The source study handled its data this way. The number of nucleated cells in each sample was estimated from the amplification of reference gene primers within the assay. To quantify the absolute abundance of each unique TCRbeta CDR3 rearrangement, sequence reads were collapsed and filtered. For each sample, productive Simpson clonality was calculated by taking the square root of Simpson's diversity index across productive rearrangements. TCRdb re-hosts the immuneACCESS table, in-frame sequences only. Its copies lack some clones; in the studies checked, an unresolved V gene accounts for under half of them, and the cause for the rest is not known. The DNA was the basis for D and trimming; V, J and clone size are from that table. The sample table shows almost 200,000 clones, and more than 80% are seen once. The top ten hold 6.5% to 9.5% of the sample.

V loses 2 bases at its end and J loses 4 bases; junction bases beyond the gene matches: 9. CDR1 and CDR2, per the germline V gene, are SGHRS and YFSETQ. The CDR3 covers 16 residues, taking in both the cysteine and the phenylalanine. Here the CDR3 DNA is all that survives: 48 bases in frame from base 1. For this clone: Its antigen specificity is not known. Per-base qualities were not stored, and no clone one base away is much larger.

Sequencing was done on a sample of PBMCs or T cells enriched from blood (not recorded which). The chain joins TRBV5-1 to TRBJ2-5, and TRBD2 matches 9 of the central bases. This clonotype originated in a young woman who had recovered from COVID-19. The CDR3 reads CASSLGALAGRETQYF. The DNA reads TGCGCCAGCAGCTTAGGGGCCCTAGCGGGGAGAGAGACCCAGTACTTC.